This TCR beta chain originates from a study of cytomegalovirus exposure and HLA in healthy donors. Overall study: Genotyping showed around 80% of over 350 donors falling in the Caucasian-associated ancestry cluster.

The CDR3 runs to 15 residues. CDR1 and CDR2 from the germline V gene are MNHEY and SVGAGI. The V segment lost 5 bases and the J segment 6 bases; nucleotides outside the gene matches: 4. Study-level findings and limits: When a later analysis compared HLA-associated TCR beta chains with equally common others, the HLA-associated chains turned out to be more clonally expanded and to have lower generation probabilities. While the bulk of TCR sequences proved rare, some public TCRs turned up in many donors.

Primers: 60 Vbeta forward and 13 Jbeta reverse. TCRdb's copy holds only in-frame clones and misses some; the assay was immunoSEQ multiplex PCR. The table has about 55,000 clones, about 82% seen once. With regard to this clone: Its antigen is unidentified.

The sample taken for sequencing was PBMCs. The V call is TRBV6-5, the J call TRBJ2-1, with TRBD2 matching 13 bases. This TCR was sampled from a man between 25 and 39 years old in good health and CMV-seronegative. The CDR3 loop is CASSRTSGSSNEQFF. The DNA of the CDR3 is TGTGCCAGCAGTCGGACTAGCGGGAGCTCCAATGAGCAGTTCTTC.